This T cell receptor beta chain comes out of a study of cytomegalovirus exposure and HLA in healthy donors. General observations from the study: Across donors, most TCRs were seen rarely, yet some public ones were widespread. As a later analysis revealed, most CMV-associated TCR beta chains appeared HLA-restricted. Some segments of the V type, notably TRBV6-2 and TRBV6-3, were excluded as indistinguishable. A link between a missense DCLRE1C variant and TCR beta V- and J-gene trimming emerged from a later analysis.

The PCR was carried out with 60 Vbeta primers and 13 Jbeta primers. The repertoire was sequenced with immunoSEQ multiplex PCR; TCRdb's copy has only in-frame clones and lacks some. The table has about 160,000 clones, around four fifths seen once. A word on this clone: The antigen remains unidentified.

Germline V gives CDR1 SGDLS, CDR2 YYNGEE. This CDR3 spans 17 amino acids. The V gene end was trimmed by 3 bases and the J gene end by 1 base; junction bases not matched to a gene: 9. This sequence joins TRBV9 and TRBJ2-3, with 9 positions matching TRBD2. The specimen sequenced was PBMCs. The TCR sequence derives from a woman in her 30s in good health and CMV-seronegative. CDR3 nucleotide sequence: TGTGCCAGCAGCGAGGGGATAGCGGGGGAGGGCACAGATACGCAGTATTTT. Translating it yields CASSEGIAGEGTDTQYF.